This TCR beta chain appears in the sequencing data of a study of blood T cell repertoires in COVID-19. Background on the study: Sites in the United States, Italy and Spain provided acute and convalescent COVID-19 samples. PBMCs, B-cell-depleted T cells, or T cells were the source of the cDNA or gDNA that made up the material.

This CDR3 has 12 residues. The V and J ends lost 10 bases and 6 bases, in that order; junction bases with no gene match: 9. Germline CDR1 and CDR2: ENHRY and SYGVKD. As originally analysed: Using reference gene primer amplification, nucleated cell counts were estimated. Libraries were prepared by immunoSEQ multiplex PCR; TCRdb keeps only in-frame clonotypes and omits some of them. V and J calls and clone size are given by that table; D and trimming were obtained from the DNA. The table has approximately 89,000 clones, approximately 80% seen once. The sequence was collected from a human donor in a cohort sampled during active COVID-19. The V gene is TRBV10-3, the J gene TRBJ2-7; 7 nucleotides agree with TRBD1. Sequences were obtained from peripheral blood. In DNA form, the CDR3 reads TGTGCCACGGCGACAGGGATTGGCGAGCAGTACTTC. It yields the protein CATATGIGEQYF.